The TCR beta chain described here comes from a study of blood T cells in healthy people across ages. Across the study: Capture by template switching was about one barcoded beta molecule per two T cells.

Through a sample-barcoded 5' primer and a J-beta primer mix, a second PCR was run for roughly 6 to 12 cycles. TCRdb re-analysed the 5' RACE reads in MiXCR, keeping a single row per CDR3 protein. The repertoire holds approximately 880,000 distinct CDR3 sequences, around 48% seen once, with about an eighth in the top ten. The ends lost 4 bases at V and 9 bases at J; junction bases unmatched: 14. Germline loops: CDR1 MGHRA, CDR2 YSYEKL. The length of the CDR3 is 15 residues. The chain carries TRBV4-1 and TRBJ2-5; TRBD2 matches at 7 bases. The TCR comes from a young man in good health. Sequencing was done on a sample of blood. CDR3 loop: CASSPAGDPREAQYF. In DNA form, the CDR3 reads TGCGCCAGCAGCCCCGCGGGGGACCCCCGTGAGGCCCAGTACTTC.